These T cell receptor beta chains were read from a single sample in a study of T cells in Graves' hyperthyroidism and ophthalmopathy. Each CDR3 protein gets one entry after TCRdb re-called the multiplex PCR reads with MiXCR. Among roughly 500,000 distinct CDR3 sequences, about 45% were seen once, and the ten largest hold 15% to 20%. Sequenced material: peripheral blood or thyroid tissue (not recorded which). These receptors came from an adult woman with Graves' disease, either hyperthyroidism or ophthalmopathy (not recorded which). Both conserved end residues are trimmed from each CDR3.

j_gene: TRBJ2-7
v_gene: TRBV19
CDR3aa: ASSIDPGTGEQY

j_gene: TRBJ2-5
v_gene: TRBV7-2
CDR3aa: ASSPPGGGQPQY

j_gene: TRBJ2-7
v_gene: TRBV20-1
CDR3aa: SATPGLQYEQY

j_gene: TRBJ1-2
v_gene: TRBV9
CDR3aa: ASSPDGFNYGYT

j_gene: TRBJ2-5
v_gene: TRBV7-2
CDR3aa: ASSLYRGRLETQY

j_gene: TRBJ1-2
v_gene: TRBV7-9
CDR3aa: ASSSGTGTNYGYT

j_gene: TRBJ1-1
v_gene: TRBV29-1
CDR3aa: SVEGAGADVAF

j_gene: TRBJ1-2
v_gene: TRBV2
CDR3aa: ASSEGTGAVGYT

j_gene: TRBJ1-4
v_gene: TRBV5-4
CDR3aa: ASSLYGQGRLF

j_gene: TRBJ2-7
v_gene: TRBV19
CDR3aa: ASGTSGSFYEQY

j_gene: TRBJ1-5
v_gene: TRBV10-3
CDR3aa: ASSKLGSQPQH

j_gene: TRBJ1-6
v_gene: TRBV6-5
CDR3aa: ASSRGSIGSPLH

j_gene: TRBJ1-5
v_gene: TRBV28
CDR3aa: ASSLPPGSGPGH

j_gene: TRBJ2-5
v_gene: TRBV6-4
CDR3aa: ASSVPGTQY

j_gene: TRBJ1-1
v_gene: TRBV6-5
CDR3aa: ASSRMGRGTEAF

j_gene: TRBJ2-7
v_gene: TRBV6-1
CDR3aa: ASSAAVLSYEQY

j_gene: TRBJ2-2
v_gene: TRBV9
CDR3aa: ASSVGAGVFSGELF

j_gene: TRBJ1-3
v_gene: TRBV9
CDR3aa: ASSAEDGFSGNTIY

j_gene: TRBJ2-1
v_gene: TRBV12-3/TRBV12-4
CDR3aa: ASSLTSGRVRNEQF

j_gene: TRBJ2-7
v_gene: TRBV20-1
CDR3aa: SARDRGRGLGEQY

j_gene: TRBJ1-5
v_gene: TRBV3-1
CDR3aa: ASSQVGGRQPQH

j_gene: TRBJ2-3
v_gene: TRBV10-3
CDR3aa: AIKETGSTDTQY

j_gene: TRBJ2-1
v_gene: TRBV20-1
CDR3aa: SAGGAYNEQF

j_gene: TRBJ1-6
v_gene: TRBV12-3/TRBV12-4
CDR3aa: ASSLGGQLSPLH

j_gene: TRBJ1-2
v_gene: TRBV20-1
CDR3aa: SARDVSRGYT

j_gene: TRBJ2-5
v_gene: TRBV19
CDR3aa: ASSKARIRSDKKETQY